This TCR beta chain was sequenced for a study of T cells after yellow fever vaccination. MiXCR, run by TCRdb on the 5' RACE reads, gives a single entry per CDR3 protein. The table includes 300,000 to 400,000 distinct CDR3 sequences, approximately 4.2% detected once. This CDR3 region has 14 residues. Trimming removed 5 bases at V and 10 bases at J, with 15 bases between. This clonotype showed up just a few times. The chain carries TRBV12-3 or TRBV12-4 and TRBJ1-6; weak D call: TRBD1 (5 bases). This receptor was obtained from a man aged 18 to 35 who received the YFV17D yellow fever vaccine. The sequences come from PBMCs, collected 5 days after the yellow fever booster vaccination. The CDR3 here is CASSLWGRGSPLHF. For the CDR3, the DNA is TGTGCCAGCAGTCTCTGGGGGAGGGGATCACCCCTCCACTTT.